One sample yielded the 14 T cell receptor beta chains listed below, sequenced in a study of identical twins. TCRdb re-analysed the 5' RACE reads in MiXCR, keeping a single row per CDR3 protein. The sample includes more than 1.5 million distinct CDR3 sequences, around 29% of them seen just once. Sequenced sample: cord blood. The receptors originated from a newborn girl in good health.

The chain couples TRBV28 to TRBJ2-2, with TRBD2 identical over 8 bases. The CDR3 is 16 amino acids. Germline values: CDR1 MDHEN, CDR2 SYDVKM. Unmatched junction bases numbered 9, after V lost 5 bases and J lost 4 bases. For the CDR3, the DNA is TGTGCCAGCAGTAAGGGCGGGAGGAGAGGCACCGGGGAGCTGTTTTTT. Translation gives CASSKGGRRGTGELFF.

The rearrangement joins TRBV7-2 to TRBJ2-1; 8 nucleotides align to TRBD2. From germline, CDR1 is SGHTA and CDR2 FQGNSA. V shed 7 bases and J 9 bases; nucleotides not matched to a gene: 5. The CDR3 consists of 12 residues. The CDR3 DNA reads TGTGCCAGCATAACGGGGGGGCGTGAGCAGTTCTTC. Its protein is CASITGGREQFF.

This clonotype was detected only a few times. J is TRBJ2-7 and V is TRBV28, with D possibly TRBD1 on 6 matching bases. V lost 3 bases and J lost 0, with 12 bases in between. From germline, CDR1 is MDHEN and CDR2 SYDVKM. This CDR3 has 15 residues. The CDR3 region has the DNA TGTGCCAGCAGTTTCCAGGGGCTCCTCTCCTACGAGCAGTACTTC. Translating it yields CASSFQGLLSYEQYF.

This clonotype was counted a few times. The genes are TRBV19 and TRBJ1-2; the match to TRBD1 covers 7 bases. From germline, CDR1 is LNHDA and CDR2 SQIVND (reference sequence). CDR3 length equals 14 residues. The ends lost 10 bases at V and 3 bases at J; junction bases unmatched: 11. The CDR3 DNA reads TGTGCCACCTCGACAGGGTATAAGGACTATGGCTACACCTTC. It codes for CATSTGYKDYGYTF.

J is TRBJ1-4 and V is TRBV18; D unresolved. Deletions cut 1 base from V and 6 bases from J, with 6 bases between. Germline V gene lookup returns CDR1 KGHSH and CDR2 LQKENI. This CDR3 spans 13 amino acids. In DNA, the CDR3 is TGTGCCAGCTCACCACGCCGGGATGAAAAACTGTTTTTT. This sequence encodes CASSPRRDEKLFF.

This chain connects TRBV28 to TRBJ2-7, with D possibly being TRBD2 (5 bases). V lost 6 bases and J lost 2, with 14 bases in between. This CDR3 spans 14 amino acids. From germline, CDR1 is MDHEN and CDR2 SYDVKM. The CDR3 reads CASRVLGGPYEQYF. The CDR3 DNA is TGTGCCAGCAGGGTACTAGGAGGTCCCTACGAGCAGTACTTC.

This sequence joins TRBV6-1 and TRBJ1-1; D not certain. Germline V gene data show CDR1 as MNHNS and CDR2 as SASEGT. The CDR3 has 15 amino acids. Trimming shortened V by 4 bases and J by 1 base, and 13 bases separated the two germline ends. For the CDR3, the DNA is TGTGCCAGCAGTGCCGCAGACACTCCGAACACTGAAGCTTTCTTT. This sequence encodes CASSAADTPNTEAFF.

The chain couples TRBV19 to TRBJ1-5; D is unclear. Germline values: CDR1 LNHDA, CDR2 SQIVND (reference sequence). Trimming left V 7 bases short and J 5 bases short, with 9 bases between. The CDR3 runs 12 residues. For the CDR3, the DNA is TGTGCCAGTACTGGGTATGATCAGCCCCAGCATTTT. Amino acids: CASTGYDQPQHF.

The chain is built from TRBV4-2 and TRBJ2-3, with 7 positions matching TRBD1. The CDR3 covers 17 residues. J was trimmed by 0 bases and V by 4 bases; bases with no gene match: 10. Germline V gives CDR1 LGHNA, CDR2 YNFKEQ. The CDR3 here is CASSPGTATSSTDTQYF. CDR3 coding DNA: TGTGCCAGCAGCCCGGGGACAGCCACTTCTAGCACAGATACGCAGTATTTT.

V gene TRBV27 combines with J gene TRBJ1-2; TRBD1 aligns across 9 bases. Germline CDR1 is MNHEY and CDR2 is SMNVEV (reference sequence). V was pared by 2 bases and J by 0 bases, with 10 bases of the junction left unmatched. The CDR3 sequence is 18 residues long. The CDR3 DNA is TGTGCCAGCAGTTTACTCCCGGGACAGGGAAGGACTAACTATGGCTACACCTTC. Translating gives CASSLLPGQGRTNYGYTF.

This clonotype came up a few times. CDR3 sequence (DNA): TGTGCCAGCAGCCATCTGACAGGGGGCTCCATACAGCGGAATGAAAAACTGTTTTTT. Translation: CASSHLTGGSIQRNEKLFF. The chain has TRBV27 and TRBJ1-4; the match to TRBD1 covers 10 bases. Looked up from germline, CDR1 is MNHEY and CDR2 is SMNVEV (reference sequence). With 6 bases clipped from V and 5 bases from J, the junction kept 18 bases outside the gene matches. There are 19 residues in the CDR3.

The sample holds a few counts of this clonotype. This chain joins TRBV20-1 and TRBJ2-6; D may be TRBD1 or TRBD2 (5 bases each). V was pared by 6 bases and J by 0 bases, with 18 bases between. Germline V CDR1 and CDR2: DFQATT, SNEGSKA (reference sequence). This CDR3 spans 17 amino acids. The CDR3 DNA reads TGCAGTGCAGCCACGGGACCCCTGAGCTCTGGGGCCAACGTCCTGACTTTC. Translated, it gives CSAATGPLSSGANVLTF.

This clonotype was seen a few times. V gene TRBV6-2 or TRBV6-3 combines with J gene TRBJ2-1; 8 nucleotides align to TRBD2. With V trimmed by 7 bases and J by 0 bases, 20 bases remained unmatched. This CDR3 has 20 residues. The germline CDR1 and CDR2 sequences are MNHEY and SVGEGT. CDR3 sequence: CASTLRPTWTSLSSYNEQFF. The CDR3 DNA sequence: TGTGCCAGCACTTTACGCCCTACCTGGACTAGCTTAAGCTCCTACAATGAGCAGTTCTTC.

This clonotype was observed a few times. The rearrangement joins TRBV20-1 to TRBJ2-1, with 9 nucleotides matching TRBD1. CDR3 length: 15 residues. In germline, CDR1 is DFQATT, CDR2 SNEGSKA (reference sequence). J lost 5 bases, V lost 1 base, and 6 bases had no gene match. CDR3: CSARVPTGGNNEQFF. In DNA, the CDR3 is TGCAGTGCTAGAGTCCCGACAGGGGGAAACAATGAGCAGTTCTTC.